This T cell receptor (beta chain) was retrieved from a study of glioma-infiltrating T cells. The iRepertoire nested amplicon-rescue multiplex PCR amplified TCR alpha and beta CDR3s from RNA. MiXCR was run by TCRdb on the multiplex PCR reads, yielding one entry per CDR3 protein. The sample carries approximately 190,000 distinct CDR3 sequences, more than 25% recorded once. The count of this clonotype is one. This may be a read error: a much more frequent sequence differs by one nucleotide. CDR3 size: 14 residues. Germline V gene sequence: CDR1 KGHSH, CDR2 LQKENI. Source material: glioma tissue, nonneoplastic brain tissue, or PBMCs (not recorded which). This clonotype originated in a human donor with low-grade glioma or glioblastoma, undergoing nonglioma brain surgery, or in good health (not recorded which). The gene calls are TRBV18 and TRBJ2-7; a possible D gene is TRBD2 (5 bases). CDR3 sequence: CAGSPSGERGEQYF. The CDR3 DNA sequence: TGTGCCGGCTCACCATCCGGGGAAAGAGGCGAGCAGTACTTC.